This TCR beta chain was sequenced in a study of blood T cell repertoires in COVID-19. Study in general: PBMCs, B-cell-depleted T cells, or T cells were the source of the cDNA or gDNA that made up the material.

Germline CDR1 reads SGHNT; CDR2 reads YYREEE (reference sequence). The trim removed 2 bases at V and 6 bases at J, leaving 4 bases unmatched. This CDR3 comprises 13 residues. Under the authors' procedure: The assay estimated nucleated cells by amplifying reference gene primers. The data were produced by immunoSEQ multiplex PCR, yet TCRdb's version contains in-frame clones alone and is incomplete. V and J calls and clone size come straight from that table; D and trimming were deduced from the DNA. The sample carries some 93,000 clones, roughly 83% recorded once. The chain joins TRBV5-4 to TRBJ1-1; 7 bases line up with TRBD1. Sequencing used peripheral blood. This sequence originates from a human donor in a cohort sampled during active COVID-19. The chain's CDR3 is CASSLDGQAEAFF. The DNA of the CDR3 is TGTGCCAGCAGCTTAGACGGACAGGCTGAAGCTTTCTTT.